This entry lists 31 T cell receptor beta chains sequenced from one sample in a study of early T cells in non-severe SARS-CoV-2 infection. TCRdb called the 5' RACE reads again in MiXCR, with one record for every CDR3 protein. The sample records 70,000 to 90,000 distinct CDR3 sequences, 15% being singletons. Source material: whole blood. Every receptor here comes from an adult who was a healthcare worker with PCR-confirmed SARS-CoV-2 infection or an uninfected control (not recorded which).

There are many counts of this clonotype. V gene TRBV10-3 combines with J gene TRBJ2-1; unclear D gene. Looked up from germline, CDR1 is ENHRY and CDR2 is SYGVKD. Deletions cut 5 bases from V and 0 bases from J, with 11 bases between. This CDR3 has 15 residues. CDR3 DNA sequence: TGTGCCATCAGTCATACCCTGAGCTCCTACAATGAGCAGTTCTTC. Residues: CAISHTLSSYNEQFF.

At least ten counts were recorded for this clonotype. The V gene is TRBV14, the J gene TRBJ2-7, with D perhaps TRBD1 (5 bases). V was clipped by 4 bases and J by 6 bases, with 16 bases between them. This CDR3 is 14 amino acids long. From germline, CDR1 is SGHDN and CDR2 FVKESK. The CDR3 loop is CASSPRAGPGEQYF. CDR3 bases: TGTGCCAGCAGCCCTCGGGCAGGGCCAGGCGAGCAGTACTTC. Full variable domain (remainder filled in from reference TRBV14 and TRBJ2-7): EAGVTQFPSHSVIEKGQTVTLRCDPISGHDNLYWYRRVMGKEIKFLLHFVKESKQDESGMPNNRFLAERTGGTYSTLKVQPAELEDSGVYFCASSPRAGPGEQYFGPGTRLTVT.

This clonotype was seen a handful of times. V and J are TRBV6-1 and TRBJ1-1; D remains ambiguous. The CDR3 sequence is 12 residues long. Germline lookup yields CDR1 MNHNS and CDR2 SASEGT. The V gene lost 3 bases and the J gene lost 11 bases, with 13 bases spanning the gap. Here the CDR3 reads CASSESSPLAFF. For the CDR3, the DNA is TGTGCCAGCAGTGAGTCATCCCCGCTGGCTTTCTTT.

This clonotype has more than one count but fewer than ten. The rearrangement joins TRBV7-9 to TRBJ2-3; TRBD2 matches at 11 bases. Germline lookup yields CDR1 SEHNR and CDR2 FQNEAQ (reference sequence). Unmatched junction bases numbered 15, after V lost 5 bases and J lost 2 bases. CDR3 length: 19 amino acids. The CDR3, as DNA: TGTGCCAGCAGCCACCAGACTAGCGGGGTTTTAATATTCACAGATACGCAGTATTTT. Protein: CASSHQTSGVLIFTDTQYF.

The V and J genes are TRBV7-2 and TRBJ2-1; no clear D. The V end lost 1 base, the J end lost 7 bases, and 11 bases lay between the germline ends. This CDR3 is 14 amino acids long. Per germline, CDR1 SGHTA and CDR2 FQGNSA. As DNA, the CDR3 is TGTGCCAGCAGCTTAGGCTCCGCTAGGAATGAGCAGTTCTTC. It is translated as CASSLGSARNEQFF. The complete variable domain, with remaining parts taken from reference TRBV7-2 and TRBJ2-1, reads GAGVSQSPSNKVTEKGKDVELRCDPISGHTALYWYRQSLGQGLEFLIYFQGNSAPDKSGLPSDRFSAERTGGSVSTLTIQRTQQEDSAVYLCASSLGSARNEQFFGPGTRLTVL.

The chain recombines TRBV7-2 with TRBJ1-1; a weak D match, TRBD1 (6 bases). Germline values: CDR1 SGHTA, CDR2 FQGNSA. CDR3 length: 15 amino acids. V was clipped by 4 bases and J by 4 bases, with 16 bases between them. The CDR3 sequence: CASSSLGGVLTEAFF. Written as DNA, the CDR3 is TGTGCCAGCAGCTCCCTAGGGGGGGTTCTCACTGAAGCTTTCTTT.

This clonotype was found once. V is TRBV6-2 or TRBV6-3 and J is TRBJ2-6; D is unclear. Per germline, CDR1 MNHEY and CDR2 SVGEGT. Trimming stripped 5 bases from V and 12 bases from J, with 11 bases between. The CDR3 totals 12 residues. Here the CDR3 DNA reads TGTGCCAGCAGTCCCGACTTAACCGTCCTGACTTTC. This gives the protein CASSPDLTVLTF.

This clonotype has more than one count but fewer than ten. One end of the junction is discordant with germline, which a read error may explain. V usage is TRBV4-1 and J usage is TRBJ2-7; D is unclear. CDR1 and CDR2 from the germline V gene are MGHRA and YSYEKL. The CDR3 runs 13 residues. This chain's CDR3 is CASSQAPESAQYF. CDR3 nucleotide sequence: TGCGCCAGCAGCCAAGCTCCCGAATCTGCGCAGTACTTT.

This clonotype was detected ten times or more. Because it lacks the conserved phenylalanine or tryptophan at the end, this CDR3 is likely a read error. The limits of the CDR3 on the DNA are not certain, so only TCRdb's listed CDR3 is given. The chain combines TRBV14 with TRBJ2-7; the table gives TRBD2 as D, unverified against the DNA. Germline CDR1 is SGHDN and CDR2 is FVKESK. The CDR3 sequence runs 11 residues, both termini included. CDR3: CASSQGLAYYL.

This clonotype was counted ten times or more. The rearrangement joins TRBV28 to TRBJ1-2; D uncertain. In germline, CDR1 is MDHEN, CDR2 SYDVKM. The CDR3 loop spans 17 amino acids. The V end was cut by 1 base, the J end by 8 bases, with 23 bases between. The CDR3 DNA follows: TGTGCCAGCAGTTTATATATTCTTGGAATTGCGGGTCGAGGCTACACCTTC. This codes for CASSLYILGIAGRGYTF.

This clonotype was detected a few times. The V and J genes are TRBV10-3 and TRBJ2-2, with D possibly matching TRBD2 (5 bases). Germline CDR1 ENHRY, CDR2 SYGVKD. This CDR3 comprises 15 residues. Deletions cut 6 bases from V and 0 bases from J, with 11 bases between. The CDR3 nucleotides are TGTGCCATCAGGGAGAGCGGCACGAACACCGGGGAGCTGTTTTTT. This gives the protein CAIRESGTNTGELFF.

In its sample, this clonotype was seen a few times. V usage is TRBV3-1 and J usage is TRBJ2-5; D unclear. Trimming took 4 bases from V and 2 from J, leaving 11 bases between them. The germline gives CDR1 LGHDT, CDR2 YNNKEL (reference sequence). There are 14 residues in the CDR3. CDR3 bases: TGTGCCAGCAGCCTAACAACCGGGCAAGAGACCCAGTACTTC. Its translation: CASSLTTGQETQYF.

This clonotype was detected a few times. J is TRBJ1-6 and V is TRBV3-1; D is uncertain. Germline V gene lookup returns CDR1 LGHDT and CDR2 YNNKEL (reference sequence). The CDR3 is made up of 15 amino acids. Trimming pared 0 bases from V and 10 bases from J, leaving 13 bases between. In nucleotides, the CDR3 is TGTGCCAGCAGCCAAGATCGAGGAGATAGCTCACCCCTCCACTTT. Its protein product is CASSQDRGDSSPLHF.

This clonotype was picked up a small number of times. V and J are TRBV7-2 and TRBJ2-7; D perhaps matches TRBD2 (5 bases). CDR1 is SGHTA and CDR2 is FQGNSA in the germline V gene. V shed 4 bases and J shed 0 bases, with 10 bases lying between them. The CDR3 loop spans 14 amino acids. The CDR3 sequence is CASSSPSFSYEQYF. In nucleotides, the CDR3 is TGTGCCAGCAGCTCGCCTAGCTTCTCCTACGAGCAGTACTTC.

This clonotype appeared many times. CDR3 DNA sequence: TGTGCCAGCAGTAAACAGGGTTCCTACAATGAGCAGTTCTTC. It encodes CASSKQGSYNEQFF. The rearrangement links TRBV28 to TRBJ2-1, with a tentative D call TRBD1 (6 bases). The CDR3 consists of 14 residues. CDR1 is MDHEN and CDR2 is SYDVKM in the germline V gene. Trimming left V 5 bases short and J 1 base short, with 9 bases between.

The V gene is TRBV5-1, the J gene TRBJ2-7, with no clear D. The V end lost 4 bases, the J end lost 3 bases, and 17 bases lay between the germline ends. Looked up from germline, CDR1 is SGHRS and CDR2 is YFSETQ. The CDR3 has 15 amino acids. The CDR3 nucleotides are TGCGCCAGCAGCCACCTAGGCGGAAACAACTACGAGCAGTACTTC. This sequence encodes CASSHLGGNNYEQYF.

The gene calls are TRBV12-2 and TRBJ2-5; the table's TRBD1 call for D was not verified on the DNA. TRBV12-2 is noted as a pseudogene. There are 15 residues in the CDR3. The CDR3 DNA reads TGTGCAAGTCGCTTAAGGGTCGGACAGGAAGAGACCCAGTACTTC. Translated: CASRLRVGQEETQYF.

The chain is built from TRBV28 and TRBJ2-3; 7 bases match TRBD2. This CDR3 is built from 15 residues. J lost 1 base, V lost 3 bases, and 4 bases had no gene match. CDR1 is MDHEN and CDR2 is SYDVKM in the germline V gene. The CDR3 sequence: CASSFSSGGTDTQYF. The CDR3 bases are TGTGCCAGCAGTTTTTCCAGCGGGGGCACAGATACGCAGTATTTT.

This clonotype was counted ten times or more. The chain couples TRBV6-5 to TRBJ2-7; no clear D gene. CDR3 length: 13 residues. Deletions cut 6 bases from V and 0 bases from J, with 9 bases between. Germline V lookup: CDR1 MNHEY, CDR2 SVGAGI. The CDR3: CASSPDVSYEQYF. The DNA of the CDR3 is TGTGCCAGCAGCCCGGACGTCTCCTACGAGCAGTACTTC.

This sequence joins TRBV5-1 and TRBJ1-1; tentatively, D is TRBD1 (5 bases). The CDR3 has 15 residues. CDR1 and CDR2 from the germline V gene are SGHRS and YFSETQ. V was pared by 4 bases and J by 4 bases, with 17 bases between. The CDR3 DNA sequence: TGCGCCAGCAGCGAAGGAACTTTTGGGGGCACTGAAGCTTTCTTT. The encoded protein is CASSEGTFGGTEAFF.

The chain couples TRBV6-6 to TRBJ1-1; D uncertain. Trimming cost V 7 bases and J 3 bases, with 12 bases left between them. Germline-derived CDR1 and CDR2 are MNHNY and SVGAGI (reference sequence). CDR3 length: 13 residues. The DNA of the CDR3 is TGTGCCAGCACGGAGGAGATGCACACTGAAGCTTTCTTT. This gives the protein CASTEEMHTEAFF.

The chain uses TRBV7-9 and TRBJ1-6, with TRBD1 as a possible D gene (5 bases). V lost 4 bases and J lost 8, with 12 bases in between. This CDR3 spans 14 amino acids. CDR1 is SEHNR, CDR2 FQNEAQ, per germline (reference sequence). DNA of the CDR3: TGTGCCAGCAGCTCCACCGACAGCTATTCACCCCTCCACTTT. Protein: CASSSTDSYSPLHF.

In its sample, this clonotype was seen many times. The CDR3 loop is CASSQDLTTARGYTF. CDR3 nucleotide sequence: TGCGCCAGCAGCCAAGATTTGACGACAGCCCGGGGCTACACCTTC. This chain joins TRBV4-1 and TRBJ1-2, with D maybe TRBD1 (5 bases). V lost 0 bases and J 8 bases, leaving 16 bases between the germline ends. The CDR3 has 15 residues. Germline CDR1 MGHRA, CDR2 YSYEKL.

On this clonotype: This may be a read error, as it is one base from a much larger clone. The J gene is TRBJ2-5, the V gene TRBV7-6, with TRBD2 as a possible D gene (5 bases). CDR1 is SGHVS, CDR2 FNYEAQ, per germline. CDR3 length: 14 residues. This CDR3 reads CVSSLIGVGETQYF. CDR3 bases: TGTGTCAGCAGCTTAATCGGGGTAGGGGAGACCCAGTACTTC.

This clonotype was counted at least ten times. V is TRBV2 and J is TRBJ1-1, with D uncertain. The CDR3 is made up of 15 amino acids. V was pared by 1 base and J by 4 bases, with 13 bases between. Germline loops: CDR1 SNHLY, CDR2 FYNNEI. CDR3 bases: TGTGCCAGCAGTGAAGGGGGAGCTCGAGGCACTGAAGCTTTCTTT. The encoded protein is CASSEGGARGTEAFF.

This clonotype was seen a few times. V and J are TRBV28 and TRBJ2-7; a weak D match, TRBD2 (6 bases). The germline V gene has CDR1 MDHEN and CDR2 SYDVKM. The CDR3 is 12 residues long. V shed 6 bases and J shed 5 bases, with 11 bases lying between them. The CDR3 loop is CASSAGTHEQYF. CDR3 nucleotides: TGTGCCAGCAGCGCAGGGACTCACGAGCAGTACTTC.

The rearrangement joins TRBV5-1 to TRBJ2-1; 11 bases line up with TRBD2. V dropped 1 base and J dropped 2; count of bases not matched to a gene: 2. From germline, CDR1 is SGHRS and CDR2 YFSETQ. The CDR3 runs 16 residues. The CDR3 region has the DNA TGCGCCAGCAGCTTGACTAGCGGGGGTACCTACAATGAGCAGTTCTTC. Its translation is CASSLTSGGTYNEQFF.

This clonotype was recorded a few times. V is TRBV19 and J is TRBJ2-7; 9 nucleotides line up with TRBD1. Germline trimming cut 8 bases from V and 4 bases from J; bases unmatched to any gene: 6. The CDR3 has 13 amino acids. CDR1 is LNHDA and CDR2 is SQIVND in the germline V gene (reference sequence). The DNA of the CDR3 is TGTGCCAGTCAAAGGACAGGGGTTTACGAGCAGTACTTC. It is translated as CASQRTGVYEQYF. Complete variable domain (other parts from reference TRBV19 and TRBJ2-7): DGGITQSPKYLFRKEGQNVTLSCEQNLNHDAMYWYRQDPGQGLRLIYYSQIVNDFQKGDIAEGYSVSREKKESFPLTVTSAQKNPTAFYLCASQRTGVYEQYFGPGTRLTVT.

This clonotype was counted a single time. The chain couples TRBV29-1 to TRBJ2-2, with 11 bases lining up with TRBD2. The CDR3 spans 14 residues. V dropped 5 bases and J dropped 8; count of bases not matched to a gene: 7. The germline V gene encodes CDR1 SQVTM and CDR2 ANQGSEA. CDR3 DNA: TGCAGCGTTCTGTCTAGCGGGAGGTCGGGGGAGCTGTTTTTT. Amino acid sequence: CSVLSSGRSGELFF.

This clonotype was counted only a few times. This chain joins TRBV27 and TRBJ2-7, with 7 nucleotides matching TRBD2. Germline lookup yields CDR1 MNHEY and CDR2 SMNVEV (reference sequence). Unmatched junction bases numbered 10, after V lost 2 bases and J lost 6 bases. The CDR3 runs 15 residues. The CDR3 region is CASSLSPAGEGEQYF. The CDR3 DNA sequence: TGTGCCAGCAGTTTAAGTCCCGCGGGAGAAGGCGAGCAGTACTTC.

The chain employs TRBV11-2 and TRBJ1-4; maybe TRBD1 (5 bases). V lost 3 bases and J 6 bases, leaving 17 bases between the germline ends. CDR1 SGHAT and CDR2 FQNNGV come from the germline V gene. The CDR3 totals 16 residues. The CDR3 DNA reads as TGTGCCAGCAGCTTGATAATGACAGCGTCAGATGAAAAACTGTTTTTT. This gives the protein CASSLIMTASDEKLFF.